The TCR beta chain under discussion was sequenced for a study of somatic mutations in cytotoxic T cells in rheumatoid arthritis. With respect to this clone: The antigen remains unidentified.

Generated by immunoSEQ multiplex PCR, the TCRdb table keeps only in-frame clones and is missing some. The sample consists of fewer than 13,000 clones, approximately 70% of them appearing once. Study-level findings and limits: Any difference in CD8+ T-cell clonality between patients who had rheumatoid arthritis and healthy controls who were age-matched was not statistically significant.

The germline gives CDR1 SGHAT, CDR2 FQNNGV. This CDR3 has 13 amino acids. V lost 1 base, J lost 7 bases, and 8 bases lay in between. Separation of CD4+ and CD8+ cells was performed by positive magnetic bead selection, and purity was verified by flow cytometry. The specimen was CD8+ T cells sorted from blood. The genes are TRBV11-2 and TRBJ2-1; D may be TRBD2 (5 bases). The clonotype comes from a man aged 55 to 70 in good health. The CDR3 is CASSLGLSNEQFF. In DNA form, the CDR3 reads TGTGCCAGCAGCTTAGGACTATCGAATGAGCAGTTCTTC.